Shown below are 6 T cell receptor beta chains from a single sample sequenced in a study of OX40 agonist ivuxolimab in advanced cancers. Clones were sequenced by immunoSEQ multiplex PCR, and TCRdb holds only the in-frame ones, with some missing. The data contain about 76,000 clones, roughly 88% of them singletons. The sequences come from CD4+ or CD8+ T cells sorted from blood, collected in a trial of the OX40 agonist ivuxolimab. Receptors were obtained from an adult with an advanced solid tumor such as melanoma, head and neck, liver or kidney cancer.

V is TRBV7-9 and J is TRBJ2-3; the D gene is possibly TRBD2 (5 bases). Trimming cost V 5 bases and J 2 bases, with 14 bases left between them. The CDR3 spans 15 residues. Germline CDR1 reads SEHNR; CDR2 reads FQNEAQ (reference sequence). CDR3 region: CASSPDSVPTDTQYF. The CDR3 nucleotides are TGTGCCAGCAGCCCCGATAGCGTGCCCACAGATACGCAGTATTTT.

The sample holds one count of this clone. This rearrangement joins TRBV5-1 to TRBJ1-2; D not certain. This CDR3 is built from 15 residues. Between the trimmed V and J ends, which lost 2 bases and 2 bases, there was a span of 13 bases. Germline CDR1 reads SGHRS; CDR2 reads YFSETQ. CDR3 DNA sequence: TGCGCCAGCAGCTTCAACAGTGACCCAAACTATGGCTACACCTTC. It is translated as CASSFNSDPNYGYTF.

The genes are TRBV7-2 and TRBJ2-7, with D perhaps matching TRBD2 (6 bases). Trimming cost V 4 bases and J 0 bases, with 7 bases left between them. Per the germline V gene, CDR1 is SGHTA and CDR2 is FQGNSA. This CDR3 comprises 13 residues. The CDR3 protein is CASSSGGSYEQYF. The DNA of the CDR3 is TGTGCCAGCAGCTCCGGGGGCTCCTACGAGCAGTACTTC.

The V call is TRBV5-1, the J call TRBJ2-7, with 10 nucleotides matching TRBD1. CDR3 length equals 15 residues. Trimming removed 0 bases from V and 6 bases from J; junction bases left unmatched: 6. Germline lookup yields CDR1 SGHRS and CDR2 YFSETQ. CDR3 DNA sequence: TGCGCCAGCAGCTTGGATGGACAGGGGGTGGGCGAGCAGTACTTC. It codes for CASSLDGQGVGEQYF.

The chain carries TRBV7-2 and TRBJ2-7; D might be TRBD1 or TRBD2, each matching 5 bases. V gave up 2 bases and J gave up 2 bases, with 10 bases separating them. In germline, CDR1 is SGHTA, CDR2 FQGNSA. The CDR3 is made up of 14 amino acids. CDR3 amino acids: CASSLSGGTYEQYF. The CDR3 coding sequence is TGTGCCAGCAGCTTATCTGGGGGAACCTACGAGCAGTACTTC.

Written as DNA, the CDR3 is TGTGCCAGCAGTTCCGCCCAGGGTGGGGGGAACACTGAAGCTTTCTTT. Residues: CASSSAQGGGNTEAFF. The V and J genes are TRBV27 and TRBJ1-1; weak D call: TRBD1 (5 bases). Germline CDR1 is MNHEY and CDR2 is SMNVEV (reference sequence). This CDR3 contains 16 residues. The V and J ends lost 4 bases and 1 base respectively, with 16 bases between them.